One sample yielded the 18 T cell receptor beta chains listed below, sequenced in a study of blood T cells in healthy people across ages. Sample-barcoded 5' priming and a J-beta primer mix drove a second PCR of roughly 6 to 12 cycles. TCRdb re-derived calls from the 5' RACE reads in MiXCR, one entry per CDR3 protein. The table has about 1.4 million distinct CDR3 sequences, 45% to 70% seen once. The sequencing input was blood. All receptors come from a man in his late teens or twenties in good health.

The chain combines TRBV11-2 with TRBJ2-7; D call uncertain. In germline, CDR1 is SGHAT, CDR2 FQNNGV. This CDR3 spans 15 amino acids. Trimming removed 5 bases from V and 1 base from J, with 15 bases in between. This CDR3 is CASSGIRRRSYEQYF. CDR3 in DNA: TGTGCCAGCAGCGGAATCAGAAGAAGGTCCTACGAGCAGTACTTC.

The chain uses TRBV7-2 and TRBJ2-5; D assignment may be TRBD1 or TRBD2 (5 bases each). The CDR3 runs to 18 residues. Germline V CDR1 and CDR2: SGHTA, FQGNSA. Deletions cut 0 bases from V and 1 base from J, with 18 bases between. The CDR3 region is CASSLARIARGTQETQYF. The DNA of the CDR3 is TGTGCCAGCAGCTTAGCGAGGATAGCGAGGGGTACCCAAGAGACCCAGTACTTC.

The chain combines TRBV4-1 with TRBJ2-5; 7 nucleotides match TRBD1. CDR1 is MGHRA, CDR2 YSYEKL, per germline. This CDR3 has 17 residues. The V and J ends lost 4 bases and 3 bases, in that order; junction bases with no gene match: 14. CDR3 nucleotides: TGCGCCAGCAGCCCCATATTTAGACAGGGAAGGAAAGAGACCCAGTACTTC. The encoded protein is CASSPIFRQGRKETQYF.

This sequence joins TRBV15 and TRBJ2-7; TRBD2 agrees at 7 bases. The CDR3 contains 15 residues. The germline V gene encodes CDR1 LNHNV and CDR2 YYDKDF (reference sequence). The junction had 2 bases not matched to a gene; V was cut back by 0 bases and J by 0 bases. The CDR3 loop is CATSRDASGSYEQYF. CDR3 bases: TGTGCCACCAGCAGAGATGCTAGCGGCTCCTACGAGCAGTACTTC.

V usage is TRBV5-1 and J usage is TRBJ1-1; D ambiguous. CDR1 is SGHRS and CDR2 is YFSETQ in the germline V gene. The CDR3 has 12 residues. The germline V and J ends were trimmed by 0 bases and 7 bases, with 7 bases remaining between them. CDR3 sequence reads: CASSLDWVEAFF. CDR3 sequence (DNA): TGCGCCAGCAGCTTGGATTGGGTTGAAGCTTTCTTT. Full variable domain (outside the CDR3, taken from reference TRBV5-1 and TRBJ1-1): KAGVTQTPRYLIKTRGQQVTLSCSPISGHRSVSWYQQTPGQGLQFLFEYFSETQRNKGNFPGRFSGRQFSNSRSEMNVSTLELGDSALYLCASSLDWVEAFFGQGTRLTVV.

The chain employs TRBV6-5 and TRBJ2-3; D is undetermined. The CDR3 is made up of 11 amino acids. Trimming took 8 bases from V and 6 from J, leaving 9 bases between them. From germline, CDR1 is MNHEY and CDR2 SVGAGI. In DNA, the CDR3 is TGTGCCAGCGGACCAGCCGATACGCAGTATTTT. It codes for CASGPADTQYF.

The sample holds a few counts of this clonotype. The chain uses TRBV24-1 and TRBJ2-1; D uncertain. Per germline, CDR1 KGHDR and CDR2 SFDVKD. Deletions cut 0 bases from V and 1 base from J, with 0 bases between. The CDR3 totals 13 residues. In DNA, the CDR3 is TGTGCCACCAGTGATTTGTCCTACAATGAGCAGTTCTTC. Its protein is CATSDLSYNEQFF.

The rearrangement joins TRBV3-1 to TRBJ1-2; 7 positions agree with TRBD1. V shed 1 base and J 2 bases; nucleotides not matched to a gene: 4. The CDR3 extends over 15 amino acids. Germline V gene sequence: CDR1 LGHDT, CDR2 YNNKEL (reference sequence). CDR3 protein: CASSQGQGENYGYTF. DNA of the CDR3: TGTGCCAGCAGCCAAGGACAGGGAGAGAACTATGGCTACACCTTC.

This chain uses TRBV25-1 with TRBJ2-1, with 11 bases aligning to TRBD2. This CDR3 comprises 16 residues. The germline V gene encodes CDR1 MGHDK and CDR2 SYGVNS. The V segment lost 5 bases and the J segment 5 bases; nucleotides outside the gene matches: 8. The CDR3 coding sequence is TGTGCCAGCAGTCCCCGACTAGCGGGGTTGGACAATGAGCAGTTCTTC. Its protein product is CASSPRLAGLDNEQFF.

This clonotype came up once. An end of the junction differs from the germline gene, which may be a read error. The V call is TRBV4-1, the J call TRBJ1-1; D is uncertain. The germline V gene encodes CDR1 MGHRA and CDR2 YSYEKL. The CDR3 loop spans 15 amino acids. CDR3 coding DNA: TGCGCCAGCTGCCAAGGGCCCCGGGTGAACACTGAAGCTTTCTTT. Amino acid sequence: CASCQGPRVNTEAFF.

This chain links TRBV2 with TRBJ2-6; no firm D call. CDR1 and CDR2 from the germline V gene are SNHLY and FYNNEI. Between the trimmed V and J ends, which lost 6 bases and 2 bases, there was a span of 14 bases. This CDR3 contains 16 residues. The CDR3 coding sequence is TGTGCCAGCAGAAGGGTTATTGGGGCTGGGGCCAACGTCCTGACTTTC. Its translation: CASRRVIGAGANVLTF.

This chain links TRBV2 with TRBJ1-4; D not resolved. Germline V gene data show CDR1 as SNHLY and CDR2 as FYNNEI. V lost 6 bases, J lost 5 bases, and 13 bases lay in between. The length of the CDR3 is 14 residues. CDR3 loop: CASRYIHRNEKLFF. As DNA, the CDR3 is TGTGCCAGCAGGTATATCCATCGGAATGAAAAACTGTTTTTT.

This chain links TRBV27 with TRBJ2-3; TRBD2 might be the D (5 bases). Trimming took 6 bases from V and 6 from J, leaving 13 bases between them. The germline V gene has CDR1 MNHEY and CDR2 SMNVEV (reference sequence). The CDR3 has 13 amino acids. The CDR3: CASSLPGWDTQYF. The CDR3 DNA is TGTGCCAGCAGCTTACCGGGATGGGATACGCAGTATTTT.

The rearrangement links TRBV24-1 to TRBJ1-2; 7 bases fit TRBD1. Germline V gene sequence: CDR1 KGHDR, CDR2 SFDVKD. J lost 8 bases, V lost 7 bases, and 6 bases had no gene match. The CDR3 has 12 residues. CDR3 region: CATSEQGYGYTF. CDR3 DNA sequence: TGTGCCACCAGCGAACAGGGGTACGGCTACACCTTC.

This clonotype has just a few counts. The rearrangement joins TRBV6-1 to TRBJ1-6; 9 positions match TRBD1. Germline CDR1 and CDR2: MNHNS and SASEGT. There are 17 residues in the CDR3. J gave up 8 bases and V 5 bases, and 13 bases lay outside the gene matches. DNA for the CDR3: TGTGCCAGCAGTATTTACCCGGGACAGGGTTTCTATTCACCCCTCCACTTT. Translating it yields CASSIYPGQGFYSPLHF.

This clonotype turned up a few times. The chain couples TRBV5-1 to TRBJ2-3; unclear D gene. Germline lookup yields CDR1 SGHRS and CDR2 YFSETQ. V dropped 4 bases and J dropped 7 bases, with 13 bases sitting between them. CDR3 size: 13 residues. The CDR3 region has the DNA TGCGCCAGCAGCCTCTACAGCACGAATACGCAGTATTTT. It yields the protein CASSLYSTNTQYF.

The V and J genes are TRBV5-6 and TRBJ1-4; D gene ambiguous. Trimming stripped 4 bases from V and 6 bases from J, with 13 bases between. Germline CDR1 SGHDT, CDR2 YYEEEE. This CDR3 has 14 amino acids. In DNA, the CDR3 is TGTGCCAGCAGCCCATATGACGGTTATGAAAAACTGTTTTTT. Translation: CASSPYDGYEKLFF.

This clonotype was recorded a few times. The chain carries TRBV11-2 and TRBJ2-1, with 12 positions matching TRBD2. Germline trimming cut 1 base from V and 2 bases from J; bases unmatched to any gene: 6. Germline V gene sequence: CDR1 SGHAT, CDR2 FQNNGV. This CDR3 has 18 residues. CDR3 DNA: TGTGCCAGCAGCTTAGGCCTAGCGGGAGGGGGCCCCTACAATGAGCAGTTCTTC. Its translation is CASSLGLAGGGPYNEQFF.